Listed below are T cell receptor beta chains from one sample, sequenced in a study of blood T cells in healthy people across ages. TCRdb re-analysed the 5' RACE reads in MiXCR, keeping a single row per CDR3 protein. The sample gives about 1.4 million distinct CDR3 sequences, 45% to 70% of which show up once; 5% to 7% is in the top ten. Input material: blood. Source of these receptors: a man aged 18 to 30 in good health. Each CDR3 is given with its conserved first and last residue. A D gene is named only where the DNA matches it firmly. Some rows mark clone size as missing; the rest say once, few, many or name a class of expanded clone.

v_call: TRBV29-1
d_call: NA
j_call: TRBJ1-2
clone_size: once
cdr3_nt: TGCAGCGCCGGATATAACTATGGCTACACCTTC
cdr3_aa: CSAGYNYGYTF

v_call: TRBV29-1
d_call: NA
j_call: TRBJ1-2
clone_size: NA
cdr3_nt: TGCAGCGTAACCGACGGACGCGGCTACACCTTC
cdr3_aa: CSVTDGRGYTF

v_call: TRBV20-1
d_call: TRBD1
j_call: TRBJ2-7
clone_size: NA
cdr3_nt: TGCAGTGCTAGAGATTTAAGACAGGGGCTTGCCTACGAGCAGTACTTC
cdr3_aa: CSARDLRQGLAYEQYF

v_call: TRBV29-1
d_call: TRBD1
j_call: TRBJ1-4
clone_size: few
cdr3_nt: TGCAGCGTTCACGAGCCGGGACAGGGTCAGGAAAAACTGTTTTTT
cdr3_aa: CSVHEPGQGQEKLFF

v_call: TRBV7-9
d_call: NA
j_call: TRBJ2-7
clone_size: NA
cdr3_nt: TGTGCCAGCAGCCCCGTGGAGGTTCCTTACGAGCAGTACTTC
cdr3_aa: CASSPVEVPYEQYF

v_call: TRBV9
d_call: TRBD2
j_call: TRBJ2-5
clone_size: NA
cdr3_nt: TGTGCCAGCAGCGCGGCTAGCGGGCGCCAAGAGACCCAGTACTTC
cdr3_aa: CASSAASGRQETQYF

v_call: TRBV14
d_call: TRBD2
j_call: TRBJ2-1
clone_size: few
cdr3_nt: TGTGCCAGCAGCTCCTTAGCGGGGGTAAACAATGAGCAGTTCTTC
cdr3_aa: CASSSLAGVNNEQFF

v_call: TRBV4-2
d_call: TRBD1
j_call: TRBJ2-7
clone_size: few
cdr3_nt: TGTGCCAGCAGCCATACCGGGACAGGGAGGTACGAGCAGTACTTC
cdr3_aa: CASSHTGTGRYEQYF

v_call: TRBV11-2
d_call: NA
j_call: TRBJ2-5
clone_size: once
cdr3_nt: TGTGCCAGCAGAGGGGTGAGGGCCTCTCAAGAGACCCAGTACTTC
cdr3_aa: CASRGVRASQETQYF

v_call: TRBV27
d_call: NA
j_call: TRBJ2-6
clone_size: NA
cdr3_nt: TGTGCCAGCAGTAACCGGGACCCGACCCCTGCCAACGTCCTGACTTTC
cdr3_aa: CASSNRDPTPANVLTF

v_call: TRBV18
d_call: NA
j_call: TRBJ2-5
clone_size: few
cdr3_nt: TGTGCCAGCTCACGGGCGAGTGGGATCCAAGAGACCCAGTACTTC
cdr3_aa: CASSRASGIQETQYF

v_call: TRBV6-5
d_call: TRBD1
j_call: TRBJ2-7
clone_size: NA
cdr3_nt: TGTGCCAGCAGTTACTCGGGACAGGGGCGCTACGAGCAGTACTTC
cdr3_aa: CASSYSGQGRYEQYF

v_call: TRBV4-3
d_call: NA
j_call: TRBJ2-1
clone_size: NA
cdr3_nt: TGCGCCAGCAGCCTCCAGTTGCCAGGGTACAATGAGCAGTTCTTC
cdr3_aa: CASSLQLPGYNEQFF

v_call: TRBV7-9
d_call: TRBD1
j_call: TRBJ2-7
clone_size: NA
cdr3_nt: TGTGCCAGCAGCCCGACAGGGGGACTTAACTACGAGCAGTACTTC
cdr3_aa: CASSPTGGLNYEQYF

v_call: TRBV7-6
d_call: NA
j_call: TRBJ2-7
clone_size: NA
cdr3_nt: TGTGCCAGCAGCTTAGACGCAGGACCAAACTACGAGCAGTACTTC
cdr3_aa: CASSLDAGPNYEQYF

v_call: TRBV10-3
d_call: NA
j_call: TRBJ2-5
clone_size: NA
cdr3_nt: TGTGCCATCAGTGAGCTAGGGGGGGACCAAGAGACCCAGTACTTC
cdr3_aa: CAISELGGDQETQYF

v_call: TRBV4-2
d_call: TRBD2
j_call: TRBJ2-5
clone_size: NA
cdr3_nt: TGTGCCAGCAGCCAAGTAGGAGGGACTAGCGGGTCCGGGGAGACCCAGTACTTC
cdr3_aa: CASSQVGGTSGSGETQYF

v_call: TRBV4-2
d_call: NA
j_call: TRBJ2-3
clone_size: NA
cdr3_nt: TGTGCCAGCAGCCGGATCGACGGGGGTGAAGATACGCAGTATTTT
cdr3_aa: CASSRIDGGEDTQYF

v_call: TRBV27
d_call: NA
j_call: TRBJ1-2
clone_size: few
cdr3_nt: TGTGCCAGCAGTTACCAGGGGAGCTATGGCTACACCTTC
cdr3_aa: CASSYQGSYGYTF

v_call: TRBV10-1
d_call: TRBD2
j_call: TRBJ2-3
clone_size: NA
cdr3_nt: TGCGCCAGCAGTGAGTCGAAAGCGGGGGGCACAGATACGCAGTATTTT
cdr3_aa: CASSESKAGGTDTQYF

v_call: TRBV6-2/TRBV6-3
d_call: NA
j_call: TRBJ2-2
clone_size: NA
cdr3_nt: TGTGCCAGCAGTTATAGGCTGAACACCGGGGAGCTGTTTTTT
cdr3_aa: CASSYRLNTGELFF

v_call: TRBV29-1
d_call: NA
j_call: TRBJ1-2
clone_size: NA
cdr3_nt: TGCAGCGTTGACAAGGGGCAGGGCCCCCACTATGGCTACACCTTC
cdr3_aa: CSVDKGQGPHYGYTF

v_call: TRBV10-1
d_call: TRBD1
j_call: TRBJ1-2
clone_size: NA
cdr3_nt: TGCGCCAGCAGTTCCCAAGGACAGGGAGGCGGCTACACCTTC
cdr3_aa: CASSSQGQGGGYTF

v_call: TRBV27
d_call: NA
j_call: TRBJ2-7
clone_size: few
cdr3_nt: TGTGCCAGCAGTCGCTTGGGCCTGAGCTACGAGCAGTACTTC
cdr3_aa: CASSRLGLSYEQYF

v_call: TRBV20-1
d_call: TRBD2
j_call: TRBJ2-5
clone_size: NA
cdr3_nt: TGCAGTGCTCCACCTAGCGGGAGGCTCCAAGAGACCCAGTACTTC
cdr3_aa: CSAPPSGRLQETQYF

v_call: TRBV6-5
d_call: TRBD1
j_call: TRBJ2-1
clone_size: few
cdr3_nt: TGTGCCAGCAGAAACCGGGGACAGGGTATCGATGAGCAGTTCTTC
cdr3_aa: CASRNRGQGIDEQFF

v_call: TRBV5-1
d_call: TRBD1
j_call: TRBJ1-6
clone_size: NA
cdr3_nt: TGCGCCAGCAGCTTGGCGGGACAGGGAACGGATTCACCCCTCCACTTT
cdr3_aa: CASSLAGQGTDSPLHF

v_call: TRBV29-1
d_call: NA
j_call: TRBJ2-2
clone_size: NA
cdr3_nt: TGCAGCGGCAGACAGGCGAACACCGGGGAGCTGTTTTTT
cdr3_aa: CSGRQANTGELFF

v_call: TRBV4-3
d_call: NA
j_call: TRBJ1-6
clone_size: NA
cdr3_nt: TGCGCCAGCAGCCAAGATCGAGACAGCCACGGGGGATATAATTCACCCCTCCACTTT
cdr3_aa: CASSQDRDSHGGYNSPLHF

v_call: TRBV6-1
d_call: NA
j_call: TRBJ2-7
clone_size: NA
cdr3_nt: TGTGCCAGCAGGGGGGCGGTAAAGACCTACGAGCAGTACTTC
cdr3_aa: CASRGAVKTYEQYF